This note documents a single T cell receptor (beta chain) sequence. Its antigen is unknown. These data belong to a study of vaccination effects on CD4 cells after COVID-19. At the level of the study: The second dose preceded post-vaccine samples by a median of 72 days.

The CDR3 sequence is 14 residues long. Trimming took off 7 bases at V and 4 bases at J, with 14 bases between the two ends. The germline gives CDR1 MNHEY, CDR2 SVGAGI. Before sequencing took place, the ViraFEST assay used viral peptide pools to expand antigen-specific CD4+ T cells. It was after approximately 10 days of culture that CD4+ T cells were isolated. Participants received two doses of either the BNT162b2 or mRNA-1273 vaccine. Here immunoSEQ multiplex PCR was the method, and the copy in TCRdb shows in-frame clones only, minus some. The sample lists more than 35,000 clones, around 80% occurring once. Points from the study as a whole: The study found marked clonal contraction of infection- and vaccine-induced clones late after vaccination.

The chain combines TRBV6-5 with TRBJ1-5; tentatively, D is TRBD1 (5 bases). The clonotype comes from a human donor who received a COVID-19 vaccine. Some clones in this sample may be carry-over from other donors' samples. The sequencing here drew on CD4+ T cells from PBMCs cultured with HCoV-NL63 spike peptides, taken after COVID-19 vaccination. The CDR3 region has the DNA TGTGCCAGCACGTGGGGGAGGGTAAATCAGCCCCAGCATTTT. It specifies CASTWGRVNQPQHF.